One and the same sample provided the 24 T cell receptor beta chains below, sequenced in a study of blood T cells in healthy people across ages. A second PCR, run for roughly 6 to 11 cycles, used a sample-barcoded 5' primer plus a J-beta primer mix. Each CDR3 protein gets one entry after TCRdb re-called the 5' RACE reads with MiXCR. Of 780,000 or so distinct CDR3 sequences in the sample, approximately 55% were seen once. Material: blood. These receptors were taken from a man older than 75 in good health.

This clonotype occurred many times. The chain carries TRBV9 and TRBJ1-6; D gene unclear. Germline V gives CDR1 SGDLS, CDR2 YYNGEE. The CDR3 contains 14 residues. Trimming removed 2 bases from V and 8 bases from J, with 11 bases in between. The CDR3 loop reads CASSVRGQYSPLHF. DNA of the CDR3: TGTGCCAGCAGCGTTAGAGGCCAATATTCACCCCTCCACTTT.

V gene TRBV12-3 or TRBV12-4 combines with J gene TRBJ2-7; TRBD2 matches 9 bases. CDR3 length equals 16 residues. Losses at the gene ends were 5 bases for V and 0 bases for J; bases not matched to a gene: 8. CDR3: CASSPRLAVSSYEQYF. CDR3 DNA sequence: TGTGCCAGCAGTCCCCGACTAGCGGTGAGCTCCTACGAGCAGTACTTC.

This chain uses TRBV6-2 or TRBV6-3 with TRBJ2-7; TRBD1 aligns across 10 bases. CDR1 and CDR2 (germline): MNHEY, SVGEGT. V lost 2 bases to trimming and J lost 5 bases; unmatched junction nucleotides: 3. This CDR3 spans 14 amino acids. The CDR3 DNA is TGTGCCAGCAGTTACGGGGACAGGGGAAACGAGCAGTACTTC. This codes for CASSYGDRGNEQYF.

The chain joins TRBV6-1 to TRBJ1-1, with D unresolved. The germline CDR1 and CDR2 sequences are MNHNS and SASEGT. The CDR3 spans 14 residues. Trimming stripped 4 bases from V and 1 base from J, with 10 bases between. The chain's CDR3 is CASSGRIGNTEAFF. CDR3 DNA: TGTGCCAGCAGTGGAAGGATCGGGAACACTGAAGCTTTCTTT.

This chain joins TRBV9 and TRBJ2-5, with unresolved D. This CDR3 has 14 residues. The ends were cut back, 0 bases at V and 2 bases at J, with 8 bases in the middle. Germline V lookup: CDR1 SGDLS, CDR2 YYNGEE. DNA of the CDR3: TGTGCCAGCAGCGTAGGCGGAAGGCAAGAGACCCAGTACTTC. Its translation: CASSVGGRQETQYF.

The chain recombines TRBV2 with TRBJ2-5, with D tentatively TRBD2 (6 bases). The J call is uncertain, as TRBJ2-7 better fits the DNA end. The germline gives CDR1 SNHLY, CDR2 FYNNEI. The CDR3 is 15 residues long. The CDR3 coding sequence is TGTGCCAGCAGTGACGGGGGAAGGGGAGCCTACGAGCAGTACTTC. Protein product: CASSDGGRGAYEQYF.

This clonotype was seen a single time. The chain combines TRBV4-2 with TRBJ2-7; 9 positions agree with TRBD2. The CDR3 totals 16 residues. Germline CDR1 reads LGHNA; CDR2 reads YNFKEQ. Trimming at V came to 3 bases and at J to 7 bases, leaving 13 bases not matched to a gene. The CDR3 is CASSQAGTSLADEQYF. In DNA form, the CDR3 reads TGTGCCAGCAGCCAGGCCGGGACTAGCCTAGCTGATGAGCAGTACTTC.

This chain joins TRBV6-5 and TRBJ2-5, with TRBD2 matching 15 bases. V trimming: 0 bases; J trimming: 11 bases; junction bases outside the gene matches: 7. Germline V gene lookup returns CDR1 MNHEY and CDR2 SVGAGI. This CDR3 comprises 16 residues. Here the CDR3 reads CASSYSGLAGGGEQYF. In nucleotides, the CDR3 is TGTGCCAGCAGTTACTCGGGACTAGCGGGAGGAGGAGAGCAGTACTTC.

V usage is TRBV9 and J usage is TRBJ2-3; 7 nucleotides line up with TRBD1. The CDR3 sequence is 15 residues long. Per the germline V gene, CDR1 is SGDLS and CDR2 is YYNGEE. V lost 0 bases, J lost 2 bases, and 3 bases stayed unmatched. CDR3 protein: CASSVGQGITDTQYF. CDR3 in DNA: TGTGCCAGCAGCGTAGGACAGGGTATCACAGATACGCAGTATTTT.

The CDR3 region is CASSAEGTRYAYF. CDR3 DNA sequence: TGTGCCAGCAGTGCTGAGGGCACCAGATACGCGTATTTT. The chain employs TRBV6-1 and TRBJ2-3; possibly TRBD2 for D (5 bases). In germline, CDR1 is MNHNS, CDR2 SASEGT. The CDR3 sequence is 13 residues long. V shed 4 bases and J shed 14 bases, with 19 bases lying between them.

V gene TRBV4-2 combines with J gene TRBJ2-1, with D unresolved. V was cut by 1 base and J by 13 bases, with 8 bases left in between. Germline lookup yields CDR1 LGHNA and CDR2 YNFKEQ. CDR3 length equals 11 residues. The CDR3 loop reads CASSQGATQFF. For the CDR3, the DNA is TGTGCCAGCAGCCAAGGCGCTACACAGTTCTTC.

This clonotype was counted between two and nine times. One junction end does not reproduce the germline sequence, and a read error may be involved. The rearrangement joins TRBV24-1 to TRBJ2-1; 8 bases match TRBD1. The CDR3 contains 13 residues. The V gene's germline CDR1 is KGHDR and CDR2 SFDVKD. CDR3 region: CATRQGAYNEQFF. DNA for the CDR3: TGTGCCACCAGGCAGGGGGCCTACAATGAGCAGTTTTTT.

This clonotype was observed a few times. V and J are TRBV3-1 and TRBJ2-3; 12 positions match TRBD2. CDR1 and CDR2 (germline): LGHDT, YNNKEL (reference sequence). J lost 0 bases, V lost 5 bases, and 6 bases had no gene match. The CDR3 is made up of 17 amino acids. CDR3 sequence: CASSIRLAGVSTDTQYF. The CDR3 nucleotides read TGTGCCAGCAGCATCCGACTAGCGGGAGTTAGCACAGATACGCAGTATTTT.

Details on this clonotype: At one end the junction does not follow the germline gene, possibly because of a read error. V gene TRBV5-1 combines with J gene TRBJ2-7, with a tentative D call TRBD1 (6 bases). Germline CDR1 SGHRS, CDR2 YFSETQ. The CDR3 has 15 residues. CDR3 nucleotide sequence: TGCGCCAGCAGCGGAAACAGGGTAGGGGTTTACGAGCGGTACTTC. Its protein is CASSGNRVGVYERYF.

A remark on this clonotype: One junction end disagrees with the germline gene, perhaps due to a read error. The chain recombines TRBV5-1 with TRBJ2-1; TRBD2 matches at 9 bases. Per germline, CDR1 SGHRS and CDR2 YFSETQ. The CDR3 length is 16 residues. The CDR3 protein is CANSLQEAGGRNEQFF. The DNA for the CDR3 is TGCGCCAACAGCTTACAGGAGGCGGGAGGGAGGAATGAGCAGTTCTTC.

J is TRBJ2-7 and V is TRBV12-3 or TRBV12-4; perhaps TRBD1 as D (5 bases). V shed 5 bases and J shed 0 bases, with 20 bases lying between them. The CDR3 is 17 amino acids. The chain's CDR3 is CASSPPTAGPLSYEQYF. The CDR3 region has the DNA TGTGCCAGCAGTCCCCCAACCGCAGGGCCTCTCTCCTACGAGCAGTACTTC.

This sequence joins TRBV5-1 and TRBJ2-1; the match to TRBD1 covers 9 bases. CDR1 and CDR2 from the germline V gene are SGHRS and YFSETQ. V lost 4 bases, J lost 7 bases, and 9 bases stayed unmatched. The CDR3 covers 15 residues. DNA of the CDR3: TGCGCCAGCAGCCGAGGGACAGGGTTAGTGAATGAGCAGTTCTTC. This codes for CASSRGTGLVNEQFF.

The V and J genes are TRBV29-1 and TRBJ1-1, with D possibly matching TRBD1 (6 bases). Deletions cut 7 bases from V and 5 bases from J, with 17 bases between. The CDR3 length is 13 residues. CDR1 is SQVTM, CDR2 ANQGSEA, per germline. This CDR3 reads CSGSRGAYTEAFF. In DNA form, the CDR3 reads TGCAGCGGTTCACGGGGGGCGTATACTGAAGCTTTCTTT.

J is TRBJ2-7 and V is TRBV5-1; 13 bases are a match to TRBD2. CDR3 length equals 15 residues. Germline trimming cut 4 bases from V and 7 bases from J; bases unmatched to any gene: 8. CDR1 and CDR2 from the germline V gene are SGHRS and YFSETQ. CDR3 region: CASSITGGLAGEQYF. The CDR3 bases are TGCGCCAGCAGCATTACAGGGGGACTAGCGGGAGAGCAGTACTTC.

V and J are TRBV3-1 and TRBJ2-3; 8 nucleotides match TRBD2. CDR1 is LGHDT and CDR2 is YNNKEL in the germline V gene (reference sequence). Trimming at V came to 3 bases and at J to 11 bases, leaving 7 bases not matched to a gene. There are 13 residues in the CDR3. The CDR3 region is CASSQGSRGGQYF. In DNA, the CDR3 is TGTGCCAGCAGCCAGGGCTCACGGGGGGGGCAGTATTTT.

CDR3 sequence: CASSVGSDQSTDTQYF. In DNA form, the CDR3 reads TGTGCCAGCAGCGTAGGCAGCGACCAGAGCACAGATACGCAGTATTTT. The V gene is TRBV9, the J gene TRBJ2-3; D not resolved. Germline assignment: CDR1 SGDLS and CDR2 YYNGEE. Trimming took off 0 bases at V and 0 bases at J, with 11 bases between the two ends. This CDR3 comprises 16 residues.

The chain uses TRBV7-9 and TRBJ2-5, with a weak D call TRBD1 (5 bases). Germline V gene lookup returns CDR1 SEHNR and CDR2 FQNEAQ (reference sequence). This CDR3 region has 13 residues. Trimming removed 5 bases from V and 1 base from J, with 8 bases in between. CDR3 nucleotide sequence: TGTGCCAGCAGCGGGGCGTTCCAAGAGACCCAGTACTTC. It translates to CASSGAFQETQYF. Together with reference TRBV7-9 and TRBJ2-5, the CDR3 gives the full variable domain: DTGVSQNPRHKITKRGQNVTFRCDPISEHNRLYWYRQTLGQGPEFLTYFQNEAQLEKSRLLSDRFSAERPKGSFSTLEIQRTEQGDSAMYLCASSGAFQETQYFGPGTRLLVL.

The chain combines TRBV12-3 or TRBV12-4 with TRBJ2-7; possibly TRBD2 for D (5 bases). This CDR3 has 15 amino acids. V shed 5 bases and J shed 2 bases, with 16 bases lying between them. The CDR3 protein is CASSSGRAFPYEQYF. Here the CDR3 DNA reads TGTGCCAGCAGTAGCGGACGGGCCTTTCCCTACGAGCAGTACTTC.

The gene calls are TRBV24-1 and TRBJ1-1; D gene uncertain. The germline gives CDR1 KGHDR, CDR2 SFDVKD. CDR3 size: 13 residues. Trimming removed 3 bases from V and 0 bases from J, with 4 bases in between. The CDR3 spells CATSDEVNTEAFF. CDR3 nucleotides: TGTGCCACCAGTGATGAAGTGAACACTGAAGCTTTCTTT.